This T cell receptor (beta chain) was identified during a study of beta chain features in type 1 diabetes. In all sorted populations, purity surpassed 98%. General study points: All four CD4+ subsets of Type 1 diabetes patients contained TCRB CDR3s that were moderately but significantly shorter. PCR could preferentially amplify shorter templates, alike in patients and controls.

Per the germline V gene, CDR1 is LNHDA and CDR2 is SQIVND (reference sequence). Trimming removed 5 bases from V and 7 bases from J, with 12 bases in between. The CDR3 consists of 13 residues. Expressed TCRB transcripts were sequenced after all isolated RNA was converted to cDNA. The method was immunoSEQ multiplex PCR; TCRdb's version includes in-frame clones alone and lacks a portion of them. The sample lists approximately 340,000 clones, roughly 16% occurring once. The table lists this clone with a few counts. Its cognate antigen is unknown. The genes are TRBV19 and TRBJ1-5; D ambiguous. The specimen sequenced was naive CD4+ T cells from blood. This TCR came from a woman younger than 30 in good health. The DNA of the CDR3 is TGTGCCAGTAGTTTCGGGATCGGACAGCCCCAGCATTTT. Protein product: CASSFGIGQPQHF.